The 19 T cell receptor beta chains in this list originate from one sample, sequenced in a study of T cells after yellow fever vaccination (dated by TCRdb to between 2019 and 2020). Libraries were constructed by 5' RACE. This sample was sequenced with an Illumina HiSeq 2500. In-frame beta chains were kept once TCRdb had trimmed the public reads at Q25 with fastp and called clones with MiXCR. Here each entry gathers all rows of one CDR3 protein and keeps the most common genes and DNA. For this sample there are roughly 94,000 distinct CDR3 sequences; 7.5% to 10% appear just once. The ten largest clones add up to about 15% of the sample. The treatment or condition label of this sample denotes: live attenuated yellow fever vaccine strain. Sequenced material: CD8+ T cells not binding an NS4B(214-222) dextramer, sorted from PBMCs, taken around 15 days after the first yellow fever vaccination. The cell subset or site label corresponds to: NS4B epitope dextramer-negative CD8 T cells. These receptors all come from a man between 18 and 35 years old who received the YFV17D yellow fever vaccine.

The chain employs TRBV7-7 and TRBJ2-1; D is undetermined. CDR1 and CDR2 from the germline V gene are SSHAT and FNYEAQ (reference sequence). Trimming stripped 5 bases from V and 9 bases from J, with 11 bases between. This CDR3 contains 12 residues. The CDR3, as DNA: TGTGCCAGCAGCCTAATCGTTGGTGAGCAGTTCTTC. This encodes CASSLIVGEQFF.

In its sample, this clonotype was seen many times. The chain has TRBV11-2 and TRBJ1-1; a possible D gene is TRBD1 (5 bases). Germline-derived CDR1 and CDR2 are SGHAT and FQNNGV. CDR3 length: 14 residues. V was trimmed by 1 base and J by 0 bases, leaving 6 bases between them. The CDR3, as DNA: TGTGCCAGCAGCTTAGGGGGCATGAACACTGAAGCTTTCTTT. Translating gives CASSLGGMNTEAFF.

This clonotype was observed a handful of times. The chain carries TRBV12-3 or TRBV12-4 and TRBJ2-7; the D call may be TRBD1 or TRBD2 (6 bases each). The CDR3 spans 14 residues. Trimming removed 1 base at V and 5 bases at J, with 12 bases between. The CDR3 DNA follows: TGTGCCAGCAGTTTAGGGGGGGCCTCGCACGAGCAGTACGTC. Translated: CASSLGGASHEQYV.

This clonotype occurred a few times. The chain employs TRBV12-3 or TRBV12-4 and TRBJ2-1; D may match TRBD1 or TRBD2 (5 bases each). CDR3 length equals 14 residues. Trimming cost V 6 bases and J 9 bases, with 18 bases left between them. The CDR3 is CASRGRESYGEQFF. The DNA for the CDR3 is TGTGCCAGCAGAGGCAGGGAGAGTTATGGTGAGCAGTTCTTC.

The chain joins TRBV5-6 to TRBJ2-7; D is uncertain. CDR1 SGHDT and CDR2 YYEEEE come from the germline V gene. V was clipped by 5 bases and J by 3 bases, with 12 bases between them. CDR3 length equals 13 residues. The CDR3 region has the DNA TGTGCCAGCAGGGACCTCAACGACTACGAGCAGTACGTC. Protein: CASRDLNDYEQYV.

Only a few counts were recorded for this clonotype. The chain couples TRBV20-1 to TRBJ1-2; 7 positions agree with TRBD1. Per germline, CDR1 DFQATT and CDR2 SNEGSKA (reference sequence). Unmatched junction bases numbered 18, after V lost 4 bases and J lost 4 bases. CDR3 length: 17 residues. The CDR3 here is CSATGRTGVPGPYGYTF. CDR3 nucleotide sequence: TGCAGTGCTACGGGGAGGACAGGTGTACCTGGTCCCTATGGCTACACCTTC.

The chain is built from TRBV6-2 or TRBV6-3 and TRBJ2-7, with D hard to call. Germline V gives CDR1 MNHEY, CDR2 SVGEGT. The CDR3 covers 11 residues. Trimming shortened V by 8 bases and J by 5 bases, and 10 bases separated the two germline ends. CDR3 region: CASGEINEQYV. DNA for the CDR3: TGTGCCAGCGGGGAAATAAACGAGCAGTACGTC.

This chain uses TRBV27 with TRBJ1-5; TRBD1 matches 7 bases. V gave up 6 bases and J gave up 5 bases; unmatched junction bases: 4. In germline, CDR1 is MNHEY, CDR2 SMNVEV (reference sequence). This CDR3 region has 13 residues. The CDR3 DNA reads TGTGCCAGCAGACAGGGGAGGGATCAGCCCCAGCATTTT. Encoded protein: CASRQGRDQPQHF.

There are a few counts of this clonotype. The chain joins TRBV12-3 or TRBV12-4 to TRBJ1-2; a possible D gene is TRBD1 (6 bases). V gave up 7 bases and J gave up 2 bases, with 14 bases separating them. This CDR3 is built from 14 residues. The CDR3 here is CASTLQGSNYGYTF. The CDR3 bases are TGTGCCAGCACCCTACAGGGTTCGAACTATGGCTACACCTTC.

This clonotype has only a few counts. The rearrangement uses TRBV10-2 and TRBJ1-2, with D perhaps matching TRBD1 (5 bases). CDR3 size: 13 residues. Germline loops: CDR1 WSHSY, CDR2 SAAADI. V was cut by 7 bases and J by 5 bases, with 14 bases left in between. This chain's CDR3 is CASKTASYYGYTF. CDR3 nucleotide sequence: TGCGCCAGCAAGACAGCCAGCTATTATGGCTACACCTTC.

This chain uses TRBV19 with TRBJ2-3; a possible D gene is TRBD2 (7 bases). The germline CDR1 and CDR2 sequences are LNHDA and SQIVND (reference sequence). V lost 3 bases, J lost 4 bases, and 20 bases lay in between. The CDR3 totals 17 residues. The CDR3 reads CASSIKGGAGRADTQYF. The CDR3 nucleotides read TGTGCCAGTAGTATTAAAGGGGGGGCAGGGAGGGCAGATACGCAGTATTTT.

This clonotype was seen a handful of times. The V and J genes are TRBV12-3 or TRBV12-4 and TRBJ2-1; 13 bases line up with TRBD2. The CDR3 extends over 15 amino acids. V shed 6 bases, J shed 9 bases, and the junction held 8 bases outside the gene matches. DNA of the CDR3: TGTGCCAGCAGATTACTAGCGGGGGGGCTCAGTGAGCAGTTCTTC. It translates to CASRLLAGGLSEQFF.

This clonotype was seen at least ten times. V usage is TRBV10-3 and J usage is TRBJ2-7; D is uncertain. CDR1 is ENHRY, CDR2 SYGVKD, per germline. With 2 bases removed from V and 4 bases from J, the gap between germline ends came to 9 bases. The CDR3 sequence is 13 residues long. CDR3 DNA sequence: TGTGCCATCAGTGAGATGGACGGTTACGAGCAGTACTTC. Protein product: CAISEMDGYEQYF.

This clonotype was picked up one time. The chain carries TRBV11-1 and TRBJ2-6, with 7 nucleotides matching TRBD1. Germline loops: CDR1 SGHAT, CDR2 FQDESV (reference sequence). The J segment lost 2 bases and the V segment lost 1 base, leaving 17 bases of the junction unmatched. The length of the CDR3 is 21 residues. This chain's CDR3 is CASSLDFRKRQGSAGANVLTF. The DNA of the CDR3 is TGTGCCAGCAGCTTAGATTTTAGGAAGAGACAGGGCAGCGCTGGGGCCAACGTCCTGACTTTC. The entire variable domain, with the rest obtained from reference TRBV11-1 and TRBJ2-6, is as follows: EAEVAQSPRYKITEKSQAVAFWCDPISGHATLYWYRQILGQGPELLVQFQDESVVDDSQLPKDRFSAERLKGVDSTLKIQPAELGDSAMYLCASSLDFRKRQGSAGANVLTFGAGSRLTVL.

In this sample, this clonotype turned up a few times. J is TRBJ2-1 and V is TRBV4-2, with 9 nucleotides matching TRBD2. The V gene's germline CDR1 is LGHNA and CDR2 YNFKEQ. This CDR3 is built from 19 residues. With V trimmed by 5 bases and J by 2 bases, 16 bases remained unmatched. CDR3 loop: CASSALGGGAFPTYNEQFF. The CDR3 DNA reads as TGTGCCAGCAGCGCCCTTGGCGGGGGGGCGTTCCCCACCTACAATGAGCAGTTCTTC.

This chain joins TRBV5-1 and TRBJ1-1; no clear D. The CDR3 consists of 14 residues. Deletions cut 4 bases from V and 0 bases from J, with 10 bases between. CDR1 and CDR2 from the germline V gene are SGHRS and YFSETQ. The CDR3 DNA reads as TGCGCCAGCAGCCGGGTGTCGGTGAACACTGAAGCTTTCTTT. It is translated as CASSRVSVNTEAFF.

The gene calls are TRBV20-1 and TRBJ1-1, with D maybe TRBD1 (5 bases). Deletions cut 0 bases from V and 11 bases from J, with 13 bases between. Germline assignment: CDR1 DFQATT and CDR2 SNEGSKA (reference sequence). This CDR3 region has 12 residues. CDR3 in DNA: TGCAGTGCTAGAGATCGGGGGGGGTATGCTTTCTTT. It is translated as CSARDRGGYAFF.

V usage is TRBV19 and J usage is TRBJ2-2; D possibly uses TRBD1 or TRBD2 (6 bases each). The CDR3 has 13 residues. Germline loops: CDR1 LNHDA, CDR2 SQIVND (reference sequence). With 5 bases removed from V and 6 bases from J, the gap between germline ends came to 10 bases. In nucleotides, the CDR3 is TGTGCCAGTAGTCACGGGGGCCCCGGGGAGCTGTTTTTT. Amino acid sequence: CASSHGGPGELFF.

This clonotype was counted a few times. This chain joins TRBV4-1 and TRBJ2-5, with 9 bases aligning to TRBD1. This CDR3 is built from 17 residues. Germline CDR1 is MGHRA and CDR2 is YSYEKL. The J segment lost 0 bases and the V segment lost 5 bases, leaving 10 bases of the junction unmatched. The CDR3 loop reads CASSSGQGNRHQETQYF. DNA for the CDR3: TGCGCCAGCAGCTCCGGACAGGGGAATCGGCACCAAGAGACCCAGTACTTC.